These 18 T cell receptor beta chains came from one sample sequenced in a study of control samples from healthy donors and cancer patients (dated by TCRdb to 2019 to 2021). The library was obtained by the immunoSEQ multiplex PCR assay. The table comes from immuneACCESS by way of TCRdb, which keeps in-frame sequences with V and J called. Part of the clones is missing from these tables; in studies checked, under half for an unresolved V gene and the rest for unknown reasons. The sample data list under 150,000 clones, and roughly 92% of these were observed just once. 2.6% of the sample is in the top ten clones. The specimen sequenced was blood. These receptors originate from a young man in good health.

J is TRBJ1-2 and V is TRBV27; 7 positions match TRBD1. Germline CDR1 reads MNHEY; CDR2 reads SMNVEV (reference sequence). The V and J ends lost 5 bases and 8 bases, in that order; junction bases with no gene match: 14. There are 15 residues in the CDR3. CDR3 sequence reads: CASSTNQGDLKGYTF. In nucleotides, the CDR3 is TGTGCCAGCAGTACAAACCAGGGGGATCTCAAGGGCTACACCTTC.

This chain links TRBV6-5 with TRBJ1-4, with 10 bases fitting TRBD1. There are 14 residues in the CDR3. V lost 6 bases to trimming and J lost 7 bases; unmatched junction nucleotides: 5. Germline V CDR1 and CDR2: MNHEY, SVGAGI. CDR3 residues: CASSTGTGVEKLFF. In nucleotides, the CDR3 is TGTGCCAGCAGCACCGGGACAGGGGTTGAAAAACTGTTTTTT.

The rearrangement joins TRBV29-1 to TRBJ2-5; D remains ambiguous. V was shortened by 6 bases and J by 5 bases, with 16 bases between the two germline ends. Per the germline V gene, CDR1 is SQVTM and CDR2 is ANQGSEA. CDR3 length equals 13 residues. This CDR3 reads CSVGFSDRETQYF. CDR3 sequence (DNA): TGCAGCGTGGGATTCTCGGACCGGGAGACCCAGTACTTC.

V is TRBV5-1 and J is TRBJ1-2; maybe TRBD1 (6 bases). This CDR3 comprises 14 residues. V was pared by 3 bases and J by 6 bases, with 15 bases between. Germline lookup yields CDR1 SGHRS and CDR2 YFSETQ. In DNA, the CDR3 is TGCGCCAGCAGCTCCGGTGGCGGGGGCGATGGCTACACCTTC. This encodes CASSSGGGGDGYTF.

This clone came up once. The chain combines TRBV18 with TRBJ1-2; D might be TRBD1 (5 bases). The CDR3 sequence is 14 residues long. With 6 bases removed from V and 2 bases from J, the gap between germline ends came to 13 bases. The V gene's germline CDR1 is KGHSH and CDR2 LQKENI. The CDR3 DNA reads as TGTGCCAGCTCTACCGCGACAGAGAACTATGGCTACACCTTC. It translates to CASSTATENYGYTF. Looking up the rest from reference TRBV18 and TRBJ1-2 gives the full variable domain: NAGVMQNPRHLVRRRGQEARLRCSPMKGHSHVYWYRQLPEEGLKFMVYLQKENIIDESGMPKERFSAEFPKEGPSILRIQQVVRGDSAAYFCASSTATENYGYTFGSGTRLTVV.

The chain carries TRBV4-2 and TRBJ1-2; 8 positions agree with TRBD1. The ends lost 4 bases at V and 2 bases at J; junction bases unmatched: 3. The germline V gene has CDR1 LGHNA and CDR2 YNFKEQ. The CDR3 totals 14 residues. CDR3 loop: CASSPGTGNYGYTF. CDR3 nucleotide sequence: TGTGCCAGCAGCCCGGGGACAGGAAACTATGGCTACACCTTC.

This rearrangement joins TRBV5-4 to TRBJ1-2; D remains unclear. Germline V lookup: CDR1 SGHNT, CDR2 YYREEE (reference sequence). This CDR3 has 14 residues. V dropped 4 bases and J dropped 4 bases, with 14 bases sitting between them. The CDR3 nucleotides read TGTGCCAGCAGCCTAATGGGAGACCTCTATGGCTACACCTTC. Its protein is CASSLMGDLYGYTF. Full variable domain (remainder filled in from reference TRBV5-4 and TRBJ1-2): ETGVTQSPTHLIKTRGQQVTLRCSSQSGHNTVSWYQQALGQGPQFIFQYYREEENGRGNFPPRFSGLQFPNYSSELNVNALELDDSALYLCASSLMGDLYGYTFGSGTRLTVV.

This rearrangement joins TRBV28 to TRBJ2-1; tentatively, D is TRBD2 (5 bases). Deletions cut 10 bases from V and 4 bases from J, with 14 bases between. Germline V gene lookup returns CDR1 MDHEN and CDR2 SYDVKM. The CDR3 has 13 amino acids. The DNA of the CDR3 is TGTGCCATCCAGGAGGACTTTTACAATGAGCAGTTCTTC. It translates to CAIQEDFYNEQFF.

CDR3 protein: CASSLDTPGHNYGYTF. In nucleotides, the CDR3 is TGTGCCAGCAGCTTGGACACCCCAGGTCACAACTATGGCTACACCTTC. The rearrangement uses TRBV11-2 and TRBJ1-2; possibly TRBD1 for D (5 bases). The V gene lost 3 bases and the J gene lost 2 bases, with 16 bases spanning the gap. The germline V gene has CDR1 SGHAT and CDR2 FQNNGV. This CDR3 region has 16 residues.

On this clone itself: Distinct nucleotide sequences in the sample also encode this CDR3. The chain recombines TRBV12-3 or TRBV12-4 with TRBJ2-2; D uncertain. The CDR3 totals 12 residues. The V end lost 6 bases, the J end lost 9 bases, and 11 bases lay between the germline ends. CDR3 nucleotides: TGTGCCAGCAGGCTCTCTCCTCGGGAGCTGTTTTTT. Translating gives CASRLSPRELFF.

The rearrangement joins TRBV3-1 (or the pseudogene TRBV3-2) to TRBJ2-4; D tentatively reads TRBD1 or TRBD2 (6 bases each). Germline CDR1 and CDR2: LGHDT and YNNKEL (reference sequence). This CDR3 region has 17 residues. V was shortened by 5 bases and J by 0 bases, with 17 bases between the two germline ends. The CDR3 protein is CASSAALGGLAKNIQYF. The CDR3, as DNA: TGTGCCAGCAGCGCCGCCTTAGGGGGGCTAGCCAAAAACATTCAGTACTTC.

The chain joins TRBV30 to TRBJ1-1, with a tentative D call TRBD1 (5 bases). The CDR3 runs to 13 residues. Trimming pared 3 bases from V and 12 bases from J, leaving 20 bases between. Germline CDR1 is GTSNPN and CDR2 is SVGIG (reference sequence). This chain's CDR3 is CAWSPKGPRRSFF. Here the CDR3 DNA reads TGTGCCTGGAGCCCCAAGGGGCCAAGGAGGTCTTTCTTT. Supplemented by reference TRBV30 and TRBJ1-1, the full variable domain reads SQTIHQWPATLVQPVGSPLSLECTVEGTSNPNLYWYRQAAGRGLQLLFYSVGIGQISSEVPQNLSASRPQDRQFILSSKKLLLSDSGFYLCAWSPKGPRRSFFGQGTRLTVV.

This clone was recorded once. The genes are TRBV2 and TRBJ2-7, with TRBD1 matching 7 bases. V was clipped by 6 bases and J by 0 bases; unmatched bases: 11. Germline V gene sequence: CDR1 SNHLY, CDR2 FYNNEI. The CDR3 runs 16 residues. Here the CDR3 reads CASSDGISGGSYEQYF. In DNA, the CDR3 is TGTGCCAGCAGCGACGGTATCTCAGGGGGCTCCTACGAGCAGTACTTC.

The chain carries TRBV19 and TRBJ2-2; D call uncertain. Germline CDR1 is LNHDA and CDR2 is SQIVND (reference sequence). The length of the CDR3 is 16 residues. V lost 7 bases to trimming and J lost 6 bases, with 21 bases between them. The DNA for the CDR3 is TGTGCCAGTACCCCCCGCGGTTCCGCTGGGGCCGGGGAGCTGTTTTTT. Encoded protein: CASTPRGSAGAGELFF.

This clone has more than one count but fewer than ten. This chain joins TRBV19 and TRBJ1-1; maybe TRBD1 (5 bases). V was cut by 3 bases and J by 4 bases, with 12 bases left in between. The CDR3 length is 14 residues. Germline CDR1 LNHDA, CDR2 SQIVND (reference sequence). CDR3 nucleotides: TGTGCCAGTAGTATGGAGGCAGGGAGCACTGAAGCTTTCTTT. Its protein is CASSMEAGSTEAFF.

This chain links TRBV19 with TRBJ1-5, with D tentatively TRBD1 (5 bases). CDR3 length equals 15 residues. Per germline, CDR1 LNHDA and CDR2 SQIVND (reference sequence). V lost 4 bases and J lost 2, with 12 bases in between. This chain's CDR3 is CASSTLGRGNQPQHF. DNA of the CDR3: TGTGCCAGTAGTACATTGGGGCGAGGCAATCAGCCCCAGCATTTT.

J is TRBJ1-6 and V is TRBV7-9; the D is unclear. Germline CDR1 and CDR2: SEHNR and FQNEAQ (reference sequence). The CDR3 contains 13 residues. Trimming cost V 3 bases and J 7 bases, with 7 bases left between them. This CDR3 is CASSFGSNSPLHF. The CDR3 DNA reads TGTGCCAGCAGCTTTGGGAGCAATTCACCCCTCCACTTT.

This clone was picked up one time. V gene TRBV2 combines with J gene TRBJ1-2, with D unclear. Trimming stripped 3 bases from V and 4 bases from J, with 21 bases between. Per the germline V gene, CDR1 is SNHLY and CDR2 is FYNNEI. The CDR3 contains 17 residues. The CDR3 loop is CASSDKGRIFGSYGYTF. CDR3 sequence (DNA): TGTGCCAGCAGTGATAAGGGTAGGATTTTTGGTAGCTATGGCTACACCTTC.